The 13 T cell receptor beta chains listed next were all sequenced from one sample in a study of response to subunit inactivated influenza vaccine (dated by TCRdb to the late 2010s). The library was made by RT-PCR. TCRdb lists the instrument as Illumina HiSeq 2500. The public reads were quality trimmed at Q25 with fastp and then assembled into clones with MiXCR by TCRdb, keeping productive beta chains. CDR3 protein sequences are deduplicated, and each keeps its most common genes and DNA. The sample table lists more than 550,000 distinct CDR3 sequences, 11% of them with a count of one. Of the sample, 9.5% to 11% falls within the top ten clones. These same data were also listed under a study on T cells expressing NK-cell markers. That second publication adds: TCR beta cDNA libraries were made by 5'RACE template switching that added a universal primer site and unique molecular identifiers.

The sequenced sample was PBMCs from blood, obtained on the day of vaccination. The receptor source for this set is a middle-aged man who received an inactivated influenza vaccine. Donor details come from another sample of the same person, matched by shared clones.

This clonotype was detected only a few times. CDR3 in DNA: TGCGCCAGCCATGGGACTAGCGGGATAGGTGAGCAGTTCTTC. It codes for CASHGTSGIGEQFF. V and J are TRBV5-1 and TRBJ2-1; 13 positions agree with TRBD2. Germline V gene sequence: CDR1 SGHRS, CDR2 YFSETQ. The V gene end was trimmed by 7 bases and the J gene end by 9 bases; junction bases not matched to a gene: 7. The CDR3 totals 14 residues.

The chain uses TRBV4-3 and TRBJ2-3, with 9 bases aligning to TRBD1. The V segment lost 0 bases and the J segment 3 bases; nucleotides outside the gene matches: 7. The CDR3 runs 17 residues. Germline V gene data show CDR1 as LGHNA and CDR2 as YSLEER. CDR3 sequence: CASSQEIGTGITDTQYF. In DNA, the CDR3 is TGCGCCAGCAGCCAAGAGATTGGGACAGGGATAACAGATACGCAGTATTTT.

This clonotype appeared a few times. The rearrangement uses TRBV6-2 or TRBV6-3 and TRBJ2-7, with a tentative D call TRBD2 (6 bases). The length of the CDR3 is 18 residues. V was pared by 0 bases and J by 0 bases, with 18 bases between. Germline CDR1 MNHEY, CDR2 SVGEGT. CDR3 DNA sequence: TGTGCCAGCAGTTACTCCTACGGGCCTAGCGCATCCTCCTACGAGCAGTACTTC. This translates into CASSYSYGPSASSYEQYF.

This rearrangement joins TRBV12-3 or TRBV12-4 to TRBJ2-3; tentatively, D is TRBD2 (6 bases). There are 14 residues in the CDR3. Between the trimmed V and J ends, which lost 2 bases and 8 bases, there was a span of 14 bases. The DNA of the CDR3 is TGTGCCAGCAGTTTATGGGGGGACTCCAGTACGCAGTATTTT. It yields the protein CASSLWGDSSTQYF.

A few counts support this clonotype. The genes are TRBV27 and TRBJ2-2; tentatively, D is TRBD1 (6 bases). Per germline, CDR1 MNHEY and CDR2 SMNVEV (reference sequence). The CDR3 is 14 residues long. V was pared by 9 bases and J by 6 bases, with 17 bases between. CDR3 region: CASRGQFEAGELFF. The CDR3 DNA follows: TGTGCCAGTAGAGGACAGTTCGAGGCCGGGGAGCTGTTTTTT.

Ten or more counts support this clonotype. The genes are TRBV24-1 and TRBJ1-1, with D possibly TRBD1 on 6 matching bases. V lost 1 base to trimming and J lost 8 bases, with 7 bases between them. The CDR3 sequence is 12 residues long. CDR1 is KGHDR and CDR2 is SFDVKD in the germline V gene. CDR3 amino acids: CATSDFTGEAFF. DNA of the CDR3: TGTGCCACCAGTGATTTCACAGGGGAAGCTTTCTTT.

The V gene is TRBV6-5, the J gene TRBJ1-1, with D possibly being TRBD1 (6 bases). The CDR3 is 17 amino acids. CDR1 and CDR2 (germline): MNHEY, SVGAGI. V was shortened by 4 bases and J by 5 bases, with 23 bases between the two germline ends. The CDR3 sequence: CASSWTDSNTAGTEAFF. CDR3 DNA sequence: TGTGCCAGCAGTTGGACAGACTCTAACACCGCCGGGACTGAAGCTTTCTTT.

The table lists this clonotype with a few counts. The rearrangement joins TRBV14 to TRBJ2-1; D remains ambiguous. The germline V gene encodes CDR1 SGHDN and CDR2 FVKESK. The CDR3 extends over 15 amino acids. V lost 4 bases and J 6 bases, leaving 16 bases between the germline ends. The CDR3 sequence is CASSPAEGRSNEQFF. In nucleotides, the CDR3 is TGTGCCAGCAGCCCCGCCGAAGGACGATCCAATGAGCAGTTCTTC. Combining the CDR3 with reference TRBV14 and TRBJ2-1 gives the whole variable domain EAGVTQFPSHSVIEKGQTVTLRCDPISGHDNLYWYRRVMGKEIKFLLHFVKESKQDESGMPNNRFLAERTGGTYSTLKVQPAELEDSGVYFCASSPAEGRSNEQFFGPGTRLTVL.

There are a few counts of this clonotype. V is TRBV29-1 and J is TRBJ2-2, with TRBD2 matching over 7 bases. Germline V gives CDR1 SQVTM, CDR2 ANQGSEA. V dropped 5 bases and J dropped 1; count of bases not matched to a gene: 1. The CDR3 length is 13 residues. CDR3 bases: TGCAGCGTTTGGGGGGGGAACACCGGGGAGCTGTTTTTT. This gives the protein CSVWGGNTGELFF.

V usage is TRBV7-9 and J usage is TRBJ2-1, with a possible D match to TRBD2 (6 bases). V lost 5 bases and J 4 bases, leaving 18 bases between the germline ends. The CDR3 runs 16 residues. In germline, CDR1 is SEHNR, CDR2 FQNEAQ (reference sequence). The CDR3 spells CASSRRTGGVYNEQFF. The CDR3 DNA reads as TGTGCCAGCAGCCGGCGAACCGGCGGGGTTTACAATGAGCAGTTCTTC.

In DNA form, the CDR3 reads TGCAGCGTCCAAGGGGGGGCCGTCTCCTACAATGAGCAGTTCTTC. It is translated as CSVQGGAVSYNEQFF. The genes are TRBV29-1 and TRBJ2-1; a weak D match, TRBD2 (7 bases). The CDR3 sequence is 15 residues long. V was shortened by 6 bases and J by 0 bases, with 15 bases between the two germline ends. Per germline, CDR1 SQVTM and CDR2 ANQGSEA.

The sample holds a few counts of this clonotype. V and J are TRBV2 and TRBJ2-5, with 8 bases that match TRBD2. The CDR3 has 15 amino acids. Germline V gene data show CDR1 as SNHLY and CDR2 as FYNNEI. V was clipped by 8 bases and J by 0 bases; unmatched bases: 8. As DNA, the CDR3 is TGTGCCAGCGGGGAGCGGGAGTCCTACCAAGAGACCCAGTACTTC. Translating gives CASGERESYQETQYF.

This clonotype occurred a few times. The rearrangement joins TRBV27 to TRBJ2-2, with 9 positions matching TRBD2. Germline V gene lookup returns CDR1 MNHEY and CDR2 SMNVEV (reference sequence). Trimming took 4 bases from V and 4 from J; bases not matched to a gene: 7. The CDR3 has 16 residues. The CDR3 coding sequence is TGTGCCAGCAGTTCGGTAGCGGGGGCGGGCACCGGGGAGCTGTTTTTT. It encodes CASSSVAGAGTGELFF.